The 6 T cell receptor beta chains in this list originate from one sample, sequenced in a study of blood T cell dynamics during melanoma immunotherapy. The repertoire was sequenced with immunoSEQ multiplex PCR; TCRdb's copy has only in-frame clones and lacks some. The data contain about 24,000 clones, around 85% of them singletons. Sample time point: pre-treatment baseline. The starting material was blood, obtained from a patient treated with checkpoint blockade. Receptors were obtained from a human donor with melanoma.

This chain uses TRBV5-4 with TRBJ2-1; TRBD2 agrees at 9 bases. CDR1 and CDR2 from the germline V gene are SGHNT and YYREEE (reference sequence). The CDR3 is made up of 16 amino acids. V lost 5 bases and J lost 8; bases outside the gene matches: 14. CDR3 DNA: TGTGCCAGCAGATTACCCGGGACTAGCATGTTCGATGAGCAGTTCTTC. Translation: CASRLPGTSMFDEQFF.

For the CDR3, the DNA is TGCGCCAGCAGTGAGTCGCCAGGGATGATTACAGATACGCAGTATTTT. It specifies CASSESPGMITDTQYF. The V call is TRBV10-1, the J call TRBJ2-3, with TRBD1 as a possible D gene (5 bases). This CDR3 has 16 residues. Germline loops: CDR1 WNHNN, CDR2 SYGVQD (reference sequence). Trimming took 0 bases from V and 3 from J, leaving 13 bases between them.

The V gene is TRBV27, the J gene TRBJ2-1; TRBD2 might be the D (5 bases). Looked up from germline, CDR1 is MNHEY and CDR2 is SMNVEV (reference sequence). V was clipped by 2 bases and J by 4 bases, with 15 bases between them. The CDR3 consists of 16 residues. The CDR3 here is CASSLGAERSYNEQFF. In DNA form, the CDR3 reads TGTGCCAGCAGTTTAGGTGCGGAGCGGTCGTACAATGAGCAGTTCTTC.

The gene calls are TRBV11-2 and TRBJ2-3; 7 nucleotides match TRBD2. V trimming: 5 bases; J trimming: 2 bases; junction bases outside the gene matches: 7. This CDR3 spans 15 amino acids. CDR1 is SGHAT and CDR2 is FQNNGV in the germline V gene. CDR3 residues: CASSPGGDYTDTQYF. DNA for the CDR3: TGTGCCAGCAGCCCGGGCGGGGACTACACAGATACGCAGTATTTT.

J is TRBJ1-4 and V is TRBV6-1; 7 nucleotides line up with TRBD1. Germline CDR1 MNHNS, CDR2 SASEGT. Trimming took 6 bases from V and 2 from J; bases not matched to a gene: 3. The CDR3 totals 14 residues. DNA for the CDR3: TGTGCCAGCAGCCCACAGGGGACTAATGAAAAACTGTTTTTT. Protein: CASSPQGTNEKLFF.

The chain has TRBV18 and TRBJ2-7, with D possibly called TRBD1 or TRBD2 (5 bases each). Germline values: CDR1 KGHSH, CDR2 LQKENI. The CDR3 totals 13 residues. V dropped 5 bases and J dropped 3 bases, with 11 bases sitting between them. The CDR3 DNA reads as TGTGCCAGCTCAACGGGACGGTTCTACGAGCAGTACTTC. Translation gives CASSTGRFYEQYF.